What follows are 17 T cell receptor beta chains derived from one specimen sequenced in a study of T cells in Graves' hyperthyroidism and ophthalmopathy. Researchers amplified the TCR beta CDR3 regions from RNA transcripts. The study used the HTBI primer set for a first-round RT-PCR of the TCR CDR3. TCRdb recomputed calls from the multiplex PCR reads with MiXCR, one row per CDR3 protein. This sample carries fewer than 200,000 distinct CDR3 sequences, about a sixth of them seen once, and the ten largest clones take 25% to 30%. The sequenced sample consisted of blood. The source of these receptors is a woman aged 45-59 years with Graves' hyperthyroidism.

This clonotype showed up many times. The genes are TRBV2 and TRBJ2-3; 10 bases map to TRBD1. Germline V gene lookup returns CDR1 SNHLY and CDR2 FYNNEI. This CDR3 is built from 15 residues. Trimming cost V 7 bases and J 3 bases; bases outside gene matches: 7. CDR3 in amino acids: CASKRQGAATDTQYF. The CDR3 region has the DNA TGTGCCAGCAAGAGACAGGGGGCTGCAACAGATACGCAGTATTTT.

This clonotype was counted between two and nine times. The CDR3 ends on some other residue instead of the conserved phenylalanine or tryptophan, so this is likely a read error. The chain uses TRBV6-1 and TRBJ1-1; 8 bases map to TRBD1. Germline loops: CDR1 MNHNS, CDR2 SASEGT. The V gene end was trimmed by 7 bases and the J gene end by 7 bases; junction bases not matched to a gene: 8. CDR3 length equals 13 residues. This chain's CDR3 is CASKSRGLLEAFL. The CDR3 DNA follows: TGTGCCAGCAAGAGCAGGGGGCTTCTTGAAGCTTTCCTT.

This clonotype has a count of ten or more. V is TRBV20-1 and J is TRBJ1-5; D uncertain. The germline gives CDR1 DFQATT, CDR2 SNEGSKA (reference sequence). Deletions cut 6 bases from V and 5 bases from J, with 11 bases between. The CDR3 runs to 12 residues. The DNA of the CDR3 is TGCAGTGCCCGGGCGGGTGATCAGCCCCAGCATTTT. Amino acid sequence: CSARAGDQPQHF.

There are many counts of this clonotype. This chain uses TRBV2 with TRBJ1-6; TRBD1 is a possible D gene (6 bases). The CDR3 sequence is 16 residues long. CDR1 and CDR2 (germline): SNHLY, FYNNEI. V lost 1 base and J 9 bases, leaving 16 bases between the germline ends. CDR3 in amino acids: CASSEGLGGLGSPLHF. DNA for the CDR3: TGTGCCAGCAGTGAAGGTTTGGGGGGCCTAGGTTCACCCCTCCACTTT.

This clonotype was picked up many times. The CDR3 loop is CASSPRDSHYNEQFF. The CDR3 DNA follows: TGCGCCAGCAGCCCCCGGGACAGCCACTACAATGAGCAGTTCTTC. This chain links TRBV5-1 with TRBJ2-1, with 7 bases fitting TRBD1. With V trimmed by 4 bases and J by 3 bases, 7 bases remained unmatched. Germline-derived CDR1 and CDR2 are SGHRS and YFSETQ. The CDR3 runs to 15 residues.

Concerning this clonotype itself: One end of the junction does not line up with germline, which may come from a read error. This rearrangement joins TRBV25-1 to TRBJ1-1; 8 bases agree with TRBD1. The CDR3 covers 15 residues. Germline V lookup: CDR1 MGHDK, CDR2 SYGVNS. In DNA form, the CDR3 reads TGTGCCAGCGGTGAAACAGGGGGTATCCACACTGAAGCTTTCTTT. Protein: CASGETGGIHTEAFF.

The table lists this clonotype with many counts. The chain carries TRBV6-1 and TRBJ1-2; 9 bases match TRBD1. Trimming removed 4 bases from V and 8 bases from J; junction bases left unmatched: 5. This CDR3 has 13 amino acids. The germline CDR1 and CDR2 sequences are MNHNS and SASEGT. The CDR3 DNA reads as TGTGCCAGCAGTGCGACAGGGGGAGAGGGCTACACCTTC. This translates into CASSATGGEGYTF.

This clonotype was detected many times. The CDR3 DNA sequence: TGTGCCAGCAGGCGACAGAGAAATGGAAACACCATATATTTT. Translating gives CASRRQRNGNTIYF. The V gene is TRBV2, the J gene TRBJ1-3; the D gene is possibly TRBD1 (5 bases). The CDR3 runs 14 residues. With 6 bases removed from V and 3 bases from J, the gap between germline ends came to 12 bases. CDR1 is SNHLY, CDR2 FYNNEI, per germline.

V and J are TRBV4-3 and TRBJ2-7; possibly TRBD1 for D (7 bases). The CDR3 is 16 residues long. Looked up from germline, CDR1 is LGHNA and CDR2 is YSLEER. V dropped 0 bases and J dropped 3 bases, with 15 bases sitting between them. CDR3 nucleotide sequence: TGCGCCAGCAGCCAAGACCGTGCGGGACAGCTCTACGAGCAGTACTTC. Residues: CASSQDRAGQLYEQYF.

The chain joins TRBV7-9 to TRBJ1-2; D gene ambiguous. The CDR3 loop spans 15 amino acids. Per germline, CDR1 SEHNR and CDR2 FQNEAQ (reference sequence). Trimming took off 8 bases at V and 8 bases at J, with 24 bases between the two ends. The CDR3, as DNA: TGTGCCAGCGGCTACAGTGCGGGCTTATTAATGGGCTACACCTTC. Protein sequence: CASGYSAGLLMGYTF.

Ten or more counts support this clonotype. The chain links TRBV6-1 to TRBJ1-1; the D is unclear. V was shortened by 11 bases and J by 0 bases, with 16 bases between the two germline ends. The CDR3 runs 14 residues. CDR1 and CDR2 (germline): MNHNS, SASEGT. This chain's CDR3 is CAVYRRALNTEAFF. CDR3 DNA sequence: TGTGCCGTCTATCGGCGGGCCCTGAACACTGAAGCTTTCTTT.

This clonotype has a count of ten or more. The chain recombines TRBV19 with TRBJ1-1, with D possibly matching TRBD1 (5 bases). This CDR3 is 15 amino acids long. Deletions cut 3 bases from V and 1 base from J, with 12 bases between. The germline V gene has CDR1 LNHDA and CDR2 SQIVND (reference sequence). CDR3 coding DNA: TGTGCCAGTAGTATTTATGCAGGGACGAACACTGAAGCTTTCTTT. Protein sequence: CASSIYAGTNTEAFF.

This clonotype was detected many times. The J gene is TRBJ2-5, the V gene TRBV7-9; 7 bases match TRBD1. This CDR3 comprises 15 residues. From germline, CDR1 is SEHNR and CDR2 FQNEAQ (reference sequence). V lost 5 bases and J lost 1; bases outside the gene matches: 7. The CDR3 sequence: CASSPQGQLQETQYF. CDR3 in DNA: TGTGCCAGCAGCCCACAGGGACAGCTCCAAGAGACCCAGTACTTC.

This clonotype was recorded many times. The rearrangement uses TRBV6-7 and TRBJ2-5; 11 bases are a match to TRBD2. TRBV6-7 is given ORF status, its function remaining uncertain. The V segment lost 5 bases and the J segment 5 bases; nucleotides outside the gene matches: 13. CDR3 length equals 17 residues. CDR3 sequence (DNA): TGTGCCAGCAGTCAACAGACTAGCGGGGCCACCAGCGAGACCCAGTACTTC. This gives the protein CASSQQTSGATSETQYF.

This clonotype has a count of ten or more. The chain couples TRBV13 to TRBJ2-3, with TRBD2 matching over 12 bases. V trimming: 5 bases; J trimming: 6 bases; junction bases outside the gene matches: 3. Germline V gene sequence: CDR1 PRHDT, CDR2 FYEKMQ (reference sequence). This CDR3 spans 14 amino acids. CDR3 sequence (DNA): TGTGCCAGCAGCAGACTAGCGGGGGAGGATACGCAGTATTTT. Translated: CASSRLAGEDTQYF.

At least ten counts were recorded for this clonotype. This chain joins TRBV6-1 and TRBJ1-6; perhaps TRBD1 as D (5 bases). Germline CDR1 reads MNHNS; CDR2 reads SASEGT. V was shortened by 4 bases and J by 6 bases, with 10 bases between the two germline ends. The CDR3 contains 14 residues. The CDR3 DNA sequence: TGTGCCAGCAGTGCGGGGGTTGGTAATTCACCCCTCCACTTT. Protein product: CASSAGVGNSPLHF.

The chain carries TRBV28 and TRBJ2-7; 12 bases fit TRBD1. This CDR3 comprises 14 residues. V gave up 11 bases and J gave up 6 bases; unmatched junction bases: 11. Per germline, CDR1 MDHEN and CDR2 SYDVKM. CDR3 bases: TGTGCCGGACGACCGGGACAGGGGGCGACCGAGCAGTACTTC. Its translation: CAGRPGQGATEQYF.